The source of this T cell receptor (beta chain) is a study of CD8 T cells in Susac syndrome. With 4 bases removed from V and 4 bases from J, the gap between germline ends came to 9 bases. The CDR3 totals 13 residues. CDR1 and CDR2 from the germline V gene are SGHRS and YFSETQ. The RNA, about 0.45 to 1 ug, was put through reverse transcription using random hexamers. In TCRdb, the immunoSEQ multiplex PCR reads were re-called with MiXCR into one record per CDR3 protein. The table includes more than 85,000 distinct CDR3 sequences, about 95% detected once. This TCR came from a human donor with Susac syndrome. The rearrangement joins TRBV5-1 to TRBJ1-5; D gene unclear. Sample: CD4+ T cells from PBMCs. The CDR3 region is CASSPDMNQPQHF. CDR3 DNA sequence: TGCGCCAGCAGCCCCGACATGAATCAGCCCCAGCATTTT.